This T cell receptor beta chain was observed in a study of OX40 agonist ivuxolimab in advanced cancers. About the study: Ivuxolimab is a fully human IgG2 antibody that activates OX40 (CD134). Patients got intravenous ivuxolimab at 0.01 to 10 mg/kg every 2 weeks.

The ends were cut back, 6 bases at V and 2 bases at J, with 20 bases in the middle. There are 16 residues in the CDR3. Germline V gene lookup returns CDR1 SGHNT and CDR2 YENEEA. Method: immunoSEQ multiplex PCR; TCRdb's copy keeps in-frame clones and lacks some. The sample contains about 20,000 clones, approximately 87% of which appear only once. This specimen was CD4+ or CD8+ T cells sorted from blood, taken in a trial of the OX40 agonist ivuxolimab. The V and J genes are TRBV11-3 and TRBJ2-7; tentatively, D is TRBD1 (6 bases). The TCR was taken from an adult with an advanced solid tumor such as melanoma, head and neck, liver or kidney cancer. The CDR3 DNA follows: TGTGCCAGCAGTCCTGGGGACACAGAGATTACCTACGAGCAGTACTTC. Encoded protein: CASSPGDTEITYEQYF.